The sequence of this T cell receptor (beta chain) was determined in a study of cytomegalovirus exposure and HLA in healthy donors. The PCR used 60 Vbeta and 13 Jbeta primers. Profiling relied on immunoSEQ multiplex PCR, and the TCRdb table lists in-frame clones only, not all of them. The sample table includes approximately 47,000 clones. The CDR3 has 15 residues. From germline, CDR1 is SGHTA and CDR2 FQGTGA. With 5 bases clipped from V and 3 bases from J, the junction kept 6 bases outside the gene matches. The receptor's source is a male donor in good health and CMV-seronegative. The specimen sequenced was PBMCs. The rearrangement joins TRBV7-3 to TRBJ2-3, with 9 bases matching TRBD2. The CDR3 protein is CASSTLAGSTDTQYF. In DNA form, the CDR3 reads TGTGCCAGCAGCACTCTAGCGGGGTCGACAGATACGCAGTATTTT. Together with reference TRBV7-3 and TRBJ2-3, the CDR3 gives the full variable domain: GAGVSQTPSNKVTEKGKYVELRCDPISGHTALYWYRQSLGQGPEFLIYFQGTGAADDSGLPNDRFFAVRPEGSVSTLKIQRTERGDSAVYLCASSTLAGSTDTQYFGPGTRLTVL.